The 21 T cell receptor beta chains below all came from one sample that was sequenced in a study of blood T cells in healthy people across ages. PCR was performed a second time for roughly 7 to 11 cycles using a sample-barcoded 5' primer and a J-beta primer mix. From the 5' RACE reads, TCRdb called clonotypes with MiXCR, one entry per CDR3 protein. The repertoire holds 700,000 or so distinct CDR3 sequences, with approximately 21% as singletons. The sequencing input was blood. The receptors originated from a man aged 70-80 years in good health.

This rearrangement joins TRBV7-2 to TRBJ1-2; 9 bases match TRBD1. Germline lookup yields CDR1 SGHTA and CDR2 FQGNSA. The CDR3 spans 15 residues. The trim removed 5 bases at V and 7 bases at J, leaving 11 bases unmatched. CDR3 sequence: CASSTRTGDGSGYTF. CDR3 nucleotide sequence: TGTGCCAGCAGCACCAGGACAGGGGATGGAAGTGGCTACACCTTC.

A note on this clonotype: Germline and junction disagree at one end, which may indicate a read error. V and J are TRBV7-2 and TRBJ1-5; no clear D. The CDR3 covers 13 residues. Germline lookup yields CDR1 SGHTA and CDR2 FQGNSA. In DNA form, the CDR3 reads TGTGCCAGCAGCAACCAGCACAATCAGCCCCAGCGTTTT. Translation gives CASSNQHNQPQRF.

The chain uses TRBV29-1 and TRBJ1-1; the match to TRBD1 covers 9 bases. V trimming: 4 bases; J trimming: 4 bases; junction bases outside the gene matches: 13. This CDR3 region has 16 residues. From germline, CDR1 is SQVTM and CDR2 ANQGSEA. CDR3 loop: CSVAKSGTGRSTEAFF. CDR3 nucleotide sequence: TGCAGCGTTGCAAAGTCCGGGACAGGGAGGTCCACTGAAGCTTTCTTT. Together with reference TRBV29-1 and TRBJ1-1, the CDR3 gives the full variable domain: SAVISQKPSRDICQRGTSLTIQCQVDSQVTMMFWYRQQPGQSLTLIATANQGSEATYESGFVIDKFPISRPNLTFSTLTVSNMSPEDSSIYLCSVAKSGTGRSTEAFFGQGTRLTVV.

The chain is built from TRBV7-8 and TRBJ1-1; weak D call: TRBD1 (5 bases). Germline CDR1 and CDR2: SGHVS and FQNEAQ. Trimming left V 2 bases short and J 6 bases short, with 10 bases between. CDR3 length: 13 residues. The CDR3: CASSLMGTPEAFF. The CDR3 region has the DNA TGTGCCAGCAGCTTAATGGGGACTCCTGAAGCTTTCTTT.

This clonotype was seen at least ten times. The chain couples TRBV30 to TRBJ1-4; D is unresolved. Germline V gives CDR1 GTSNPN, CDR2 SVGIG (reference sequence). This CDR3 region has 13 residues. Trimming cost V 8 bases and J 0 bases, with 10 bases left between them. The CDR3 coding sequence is TGTGCCGTGACCGCCTCAACTAATGAAAAACTGTTTTTT. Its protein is CAVTASTNEKLFF.

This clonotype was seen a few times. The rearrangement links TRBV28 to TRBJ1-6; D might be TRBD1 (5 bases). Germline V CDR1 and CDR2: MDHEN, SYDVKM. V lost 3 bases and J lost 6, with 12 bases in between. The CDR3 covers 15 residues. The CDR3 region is CASSFQGLGNSPLHF. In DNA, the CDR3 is TGTGCCAGCAGTTTTCAGGGACTGGGTAATTCACCCCTCCACTTT.

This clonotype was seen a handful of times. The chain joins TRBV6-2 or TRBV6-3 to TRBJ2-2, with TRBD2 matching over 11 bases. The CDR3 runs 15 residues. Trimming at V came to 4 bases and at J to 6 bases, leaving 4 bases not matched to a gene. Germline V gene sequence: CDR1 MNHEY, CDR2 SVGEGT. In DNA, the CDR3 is TGTGCCAGCAGTTTAGCGGGAGGGAGTTCCGGGGAGCTGTTTTTT. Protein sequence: CASSLAGGSSGELFF.

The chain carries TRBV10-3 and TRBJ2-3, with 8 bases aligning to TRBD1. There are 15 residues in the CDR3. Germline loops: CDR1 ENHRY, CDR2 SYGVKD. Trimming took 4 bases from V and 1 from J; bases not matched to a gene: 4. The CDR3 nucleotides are TGTGCCATCAGTGGGGCGGGACAGGGCACAGATACGCAGTATTTT. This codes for CAISGAGQGTDTQYF.

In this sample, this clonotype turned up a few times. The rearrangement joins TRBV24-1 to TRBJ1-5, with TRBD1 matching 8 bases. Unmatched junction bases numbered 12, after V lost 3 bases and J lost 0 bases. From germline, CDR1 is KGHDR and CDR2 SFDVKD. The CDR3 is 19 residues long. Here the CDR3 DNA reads TGTGCCACCAGTGATCTCCAGAGACCACAGGGGGTTAGCAATCAGCCCCAGCATTTT. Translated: CATSDLQRPQGVSNQPQHF.

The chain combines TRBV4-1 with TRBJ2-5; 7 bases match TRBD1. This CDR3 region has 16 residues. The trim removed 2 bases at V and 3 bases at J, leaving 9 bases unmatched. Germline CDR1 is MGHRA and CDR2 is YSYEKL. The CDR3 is CASSQKETGFEETQYF. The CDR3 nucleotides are TGCGCCAGCAGCCAAAAAGAGACAGGGTTCGAAGAGACCCAGTACTTC.

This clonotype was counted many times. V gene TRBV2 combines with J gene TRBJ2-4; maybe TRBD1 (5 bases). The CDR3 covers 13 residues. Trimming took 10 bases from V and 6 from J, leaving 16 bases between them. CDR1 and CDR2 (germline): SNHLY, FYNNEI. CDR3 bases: TGTGCCACCTCTCCCAACACAGGAAACATTCAGTACTTC. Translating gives CATSPNTGNIQYF.

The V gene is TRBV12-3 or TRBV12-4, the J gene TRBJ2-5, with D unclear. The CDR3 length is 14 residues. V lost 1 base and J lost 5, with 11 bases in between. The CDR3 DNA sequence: TGTGCCAGCAGTTTAGGCCCGCTTGGGGAGACCCAGTACTTC. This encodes CASSLGPLGETQYF.

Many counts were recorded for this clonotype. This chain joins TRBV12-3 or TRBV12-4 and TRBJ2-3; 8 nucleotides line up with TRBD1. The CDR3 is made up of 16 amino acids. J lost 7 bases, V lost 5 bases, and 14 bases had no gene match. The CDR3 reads CASSRWTGQEANTQYF. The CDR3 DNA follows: TGTGCCAGCAGTAGATGGACGGGACAGGAGGCTAATACGCAGTATTTT.

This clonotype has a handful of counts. The CDR3 is CASSVSWTNNKNIQYF. The DNA for the CDR3 is TGTGCCAGCAGTGTGTCCTGGACAAATAACAAAAACATTCAGTACTTC. This sequence joins TRBV2 and TRBJ2-4, with a weak D call TRBD1 (5 bases). Trimming removed 4 bases from V and 3 bases from J, with 16 bases in between. The CDR3 totals 16 residues. The germline gives CDR1 SNHLY, CDR2 FYNNEI.

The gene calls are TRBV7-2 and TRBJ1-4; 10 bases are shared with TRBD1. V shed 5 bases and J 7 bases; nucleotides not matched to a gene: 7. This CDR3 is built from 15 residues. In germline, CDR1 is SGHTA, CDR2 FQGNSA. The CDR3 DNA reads TGTGCCAGCAGCCAATCCGGGACAGGGGTTGAAAAACTGTTTTTT. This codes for CASSQSGTGVEKLFF.

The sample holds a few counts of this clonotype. This CDR3 reads CASSQVVYPTTDTQYF. CDR3 coding DNA: TGTGCCAGCAGCCAAGTTGTCTACCCAACCACAGATACGCAGTATTTT. The J gene is TRBJ2-3, the V gene TRBV14, with D hard to call. The germline V and J ends were trimmed by 1 base and 2 bases, with 13 bases remaining between them. Germline V lookup: CDR1 SGHDN, CDR2 FVKESK. CDR3 length: 16 amino acids.

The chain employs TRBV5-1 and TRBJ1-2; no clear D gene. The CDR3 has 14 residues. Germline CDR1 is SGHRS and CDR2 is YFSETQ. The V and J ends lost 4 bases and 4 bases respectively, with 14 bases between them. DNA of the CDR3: TGCGCCAGCAGCCTCACCCCCGAGGTCTATGGCTACACCTTC. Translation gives CASSLTPEVYGYTF.

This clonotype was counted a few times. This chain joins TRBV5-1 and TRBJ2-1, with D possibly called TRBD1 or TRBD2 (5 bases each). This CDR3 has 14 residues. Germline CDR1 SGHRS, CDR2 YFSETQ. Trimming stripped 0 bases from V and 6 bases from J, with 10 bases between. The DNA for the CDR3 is TGCGCCAGCAGCTTGGTGCAAGGGACCAATGAGCAGTTCTTC. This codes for CASSLVQGTNEQFF. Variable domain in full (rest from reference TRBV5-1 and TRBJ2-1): KAGVTQTPRYLIKTRGQQVTLSCSPISGHRSVSWYQQTPGQGLQFLFEYFSETQRNKGNFPGRFSGRQFSNSRSEMNVSTLELGDSALYLCASSLVQGTNEQFFGPGTRLTVL.

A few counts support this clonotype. The CDR3 loop is CASSTGTGGLVQPQHF. CDR3 DNA sequence: TGTGCCAGCAGTACCGGGACAGGGGGTTTGGTTCAGCCCCAGCATTTT. V usage is TRBV6-1 and J usage is TRBJ1-5; TRBD1 aligns across 11 bases. The trim removed 5 bases at V and 6 bases at J, leaving 9 bases unmatched. This CDR3 contains 16 residues. In germline, CDR1 is MNHNS, CDR2 SASEGT.

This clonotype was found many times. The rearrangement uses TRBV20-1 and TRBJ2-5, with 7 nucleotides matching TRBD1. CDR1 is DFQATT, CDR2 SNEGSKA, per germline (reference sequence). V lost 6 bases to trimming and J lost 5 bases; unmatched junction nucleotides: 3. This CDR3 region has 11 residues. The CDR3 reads CSARGLETQYF. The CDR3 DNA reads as TGCAGTGCAAGGGGGCTCGAGACCCAGTACTTC.

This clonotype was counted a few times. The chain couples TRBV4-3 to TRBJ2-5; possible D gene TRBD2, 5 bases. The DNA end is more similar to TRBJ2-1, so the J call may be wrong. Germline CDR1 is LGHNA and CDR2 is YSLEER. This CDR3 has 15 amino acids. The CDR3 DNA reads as TGCGCCAGCAGCCAAGATTCCGGACTTTGGAGTGAGCAGTTCTTC. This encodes CASSQDSGLWSEQFF.